A single sample is the source of the 19 T cell receptor beta chains below, sequenced in a study of blood T cell repertoires in COVID-19. Produced via immunoSEQ multiplex PCR; TCRdb's table is partial and in-frame only. There are roughly 260,000 clones in the sample; more than 70% occur only once, and roughly 3.1% lies in the top ten. The sample consisted of peripheral blood. These receptors were obtained from a woman between 18 and 29 years old with acute or convalescent COVID-19.

This CDR3 is CAWSVGTGTYGYTF. Here the CDR3 DNA reads TGTGCCTGGAGTGTGGGGACAGGGACCTATGGCTACACCTTC. The V call is TRBV30, the J call TRBJ1-2, with 9 bases aligning to TRBD1. Germline V gene lookup returns CDR1 GTSNPN and CDR2 SVGIG (reference sequence). The V and J ends lost 0 bases and 4 bases, in that order; junction bases with no gene match: 3. The CDR3 is 14 residues long. The complete variable domain, with remaining parts taken from reference TRBV30 and TRBJ1-2, reads SQTIHQWPATLVQPVGSPLSLECTVEGTSNPNLYWYRQAAGRGLQLLFYSVGIGQISSEVPQNLSASRPQDRQFILSSKKLLLSDSGFYLCAWSVGTGTYGYTFGSGTRLTVV.

This clone was recorded many times. The chain joins TRBV10-1 to TRBJ2-5; D remains unclear. V was pared by 2 bases and J by 5 bases, with 9 bases between. Germline V gene data show CDR1 as WNHNN and CDR2 as SYGVQD (reference sequence). The CDR3 runs 13 residues. The CDR3 protein is CASSENSEETQYF. The CDR3 DNA follows: TGCGCCAGCAGTGAGAACTCCGAGGAGACCCAGTACTTC.

The chain combines TRBV3-1 (or the pseudogene TRBV3-2) with TRBJ2-1; 11 nucleotides line up with TRBD2. The length of the CDR3 is 14 residues. With 7 bases clipped from V and 8 bases from J, the junction kept 7 bases outside the gene matches. Germline CDR1 LGHDT, CDR2 YNNKEL (reference sequence). This chain's CDR3 is CASKTSGSLDEQFF. The CDR3 nucleotides read TGTGCCAGCAAAACTAGCGGGAGCCTTGATGAGCAGTTCTTC.

The chain joins TRBV19 to TRBJ1-6; 7 bases align to TRBD1. This CDR3 contains 14 residues. The V segment lost 4 bases and the J segment 9 bases; nucleotides outside the gene matches: 6. Germline V gives CDR1 LNHDA, CDR2 SQIVND (reference sequence). In DNA, the CDR3 is TGTGCCAGTAGTACGACAGGGTTGGCTTCACCCCTCCACTTT. Its protein product is CASSTTGLASPLHF.

CDR3 amino acids: CASSQLVGANVLTF. DNA of the CDR3: TGCGCCAGCAGCCAATTAGTTGGGGCCAACGTCCTGACTTTC. The rearrangement uses TRBV4-3 and TRBJ2-6; D not certain. This CDR3 contains 14 residues. V gave up 2 bases and J gave up 3 bases, with 5 bases separating them. CDR1 LGHNA and CDR2 YSLEER come from the germline V gene.

The chain is built from TRBV6-5 and TRBJ2-1; TRBD2 aligns across 16 bases. Looked up from germline, CDR1 is MNHEY and CDR2 is SVGAGI. This CDR3 contains 15 residues. The J segment lost 12 bases and the V segment lost 5 bases, leaving 7 bases of the junction unmatched. CDR3 DNA sequence: TGTGCCAGCAGTAAGGGACTAGCGGGAGGGTTGGGGCAGTTCTTC. This translates into CASSKGLAGGLGQFF.

This rearrangement joins TRBV10-2 to TRBJ1-2; tentative D call: TRBD1 (6 bases). The CDR3 extends over 13 amino acids. V lost 4 bases to trimming and J lost 2 bases, with 8 bases between them. The germline V gene encodes CDR1 WSHSY and CDR2 SAAADI. CDR3 amino acids: CASSVQGNYGYTF. CDR3 in DNA: TGCGCCAGCAGTGTTCAGGGGAACTATGGCTACACCTTC.

The chain employs TRBV28 and TRBJ1-5, with D perhaps matching TRBD1 (5 bases). Trimming removed 7 bases at V and 7 bases at J, with 17 bases between. The CDR3 covers 14 residues. The germline V gene encodes CDR1 MDHEN and CDR2 SYDVKM. The CDR3 DNA reads TGTGCCAGCACCCTGGGGGGGGTGGGCCAGCCCCAGCATTTT. This translates into CASTLGGVGQPQHF.

The chain links TRBV6-5 to TRBJ2-3; D call uncertain. The CDR3 loop spans 15 amino acids. In germline, CDR1 is MNHEY, CDR2 SVGAGI. V dropped 2 bases and J dropped 0 bases, with 9 bases sitting between them. The CDR3 loop reads CASSYGLSSTDTQYF. CDR3 in DNA: TGTGCCAGCAGTTACGGGCTGTCGAGCACAGATACGCAGTATTTT.

The chain recombines TRBV20-1 with TRBJ2-1; D gene ambiguous. CDR3 size: 15 residues. Germline V gene lookup returns CDR1 DFQATT and CDR2 SNEGSKA (reference sequence). Trimming shortened V by 3 bases and J by 0 bases, and 12 bases separated the two germline ends. This chain's CDR3 is CSASTRADSYNEQFF. The CDR3, as DNA: TGCAGTGCTAGTACTCGCGCCGACTCCTACAATGAGCAGTTCTTC.

This chain joins TRBV19 and TRBJ1-2; TRBD1 might be the D (6 bases). Trimming pared 3 bases from V and 4 bases from J, leaving 18 bases between. The CDR3 spans 16 residues. Germline V gene data show CDR1 as LNHDA and CDR2 as SQIVND (reference sequence). CDR3 residues: CASSIGEVRDIYGYTF. CDR3 DNA: TGTGCCAGTAGTATCGGTGAGGTTAGGGACATCTATGGCTACACCTTC.

The genes are TRBV14 and TRBJ1-5; no firm D call. The CDR3 has 16 amino acids. Trimming left V 9 bases short and J 5 bases short, with 23 bases between. CDR1 and CDR2 (germline): SGHDN, FVKESK. CDR3 region: CARKSSGLGKYQPQHF. For the CDR3, the DNA is TGTGCCAGGAAGTCTAGTGGACTGGGGAAATATCAGCCCCAGCATTTT.

The gene calls are TRBV28 and TRBJ2-7; 9 bases fit TRBD2. Trimming removed 1 base from V and 7 bases from J; junction bases left unmatched: 5. CDR1 and CDR2 (germline): MDHEN, SYDVKM. The CDR3 totals 14 residues. CDR3 DNA: TGTGCCAGCAGTTTATTAGCGGGAGCCGGGGAGCAGTACTTC. Amino acids: CASSLLAGAGEQYF.

This clone appeared a few times. The V call is TRBV9, the J call TRBJ2-1, with TRBD1 identical over 9 bases. Germline lookup yields CDR1 SGDLS and CDR2 YYNGEE. The CDR3 is 20 amino acids. The V gene end was trimmed by 0 bases and the J gene end by 0 bases; junction bases not matched to a gene: 13. The CDR3 coding sequence is TGTGCCAGCAGCGTAGGGTCTGGGACAGGGACCCCAAGCTCCTACAATGAGCAGTTCTTC. Translation: CASSVGSGTGTPSSYNEQFF.

The rearrangement joins TRBV28 to TRBJ2-1, with 7 bases identical to TRBD2. The CDR3 spans 17 residues. The germline CDR1 and CDR2 sequences are MDHEN and SYDVKM. The V and J ends lost 5 bases and 1 base, in that order; junction bases with no gene match: 11. Written as DNA, the CDR3 is TGTGCCAGCAGTACCCTTGGCGGGAGCGTATCCTACAATGAGCAGTTCTTC. Translated: CASSTLGGSVSYNEQFF.

The chain employs TRBV4-3 and TRBJ2-7, with 8 positions matching TRBD1. V was clipped by 0 bases and J by 12 bases; unmatched bases: 7. CDR3 length: 13 residues. Looked up from germline, CDR1 is LGHNA and CDR2 is YSLEER. CDR3 protein: CASSQDTGQGTYF. In DNA form, the CDR3 reads TGCGCCAGCAGCCAAGACACAGGACAGGGAACGTACTTC.

The rearrangement joins TRBV11-2 to TRBJ2-7; TRBD2 agrees at 9 bases. There are 15 residues in the CDR3. Germline V gives CDR1 SGHAT, CDR2 FQNNGV. V shed 4 bases and J 3 bases; nucleotides not matched to a gene: 7. The CDR3 region is CASSSLVLAGYEQYF. The CDR3 region has the DNA TGTGCCAGCAGCTCCCTAGTACTAGCGGGCTACGAGCAGTACTTC.

The gene calls are TRBV30 and TRBJ2-1; D may be TRBD2 (6 bases). Trimming removed 3 bases from V and 8 bases from J, with 11 bases in between. The CDR3 has 12 residues. CDR1 is GTSNPN and CDR2 is SVGIG in the germline V gene (reference sequence). CDR3 residues: CAWSGSRYEQFF. In nucleotides, the CDR3 is TGTGCCTGGAGCGGGAGTCGGTATGAGCAGTTCTTC. Complete variable domain (other parts from reference TRBV30 and TRBJ2-1): SQTIHQWPATLVQPVGSPLSLECTVEGTSNPNLYWYRQAAGRGLQLLFYSVGIGQISSEVPQNLSASRPQDRQFILSSKKLLLSDSGFYLCAWSGSRYEQFFGPGTRLTVL.

The gene calls are TRBV28 and TRBJ1-1; TRBD1 aligns across 7 bases. Germline CDR1 MDHEN, CDR2 SYDVKM. CDR3 length: 18 amino acids. The V segment lost 4 bases and the J segment 5 bases; nucleotides outside the gene matches: 19. This CDR3 is CASSSPPQETQGWTEAFF. The CDR3 bases are TGTGCCAGCAGTTCCCCACCACAGGAGACACAGGGGTGGACTGAAGCTTTCTTT.